A selection of T cell receptor beta chains follows, all from one sample in a study of cytomegalovirus exposure and HLA in healthy donors. Some clones are missing from TCRdb's copy, which holds only in-frame ones; the method was immunoSEQ multiplex PCR. The data show just under 150,000 clones, with roughly 76% seen just once and roughly 2.9% held by the top ten. Sequencing input: PBMCs. All receptors come from a woman in her 30s in good health and CMV-seronegative. Each CDR3 is given with its conserved first and last residue.

J gene,V gene,CDR3 protein
TRBJ2-5,TRBV2,CASRRLAGGETQYF
TRBJ1-6,TRBV5-4,CASSLVPGDNSPLHF
TRBJ2-7,TRBV5-1,CASSLGFGSSPGEQYF
TRBJ1-1,TRBV10-2,CASSEYRGSTEAFF
TRBJ2-6,TRBV18,CASSPPGISGANVLTF
TRBJ2-2,TRBV2,CASSPRQGNTGELFF
TRBJ1-5,TRBV6-5,CASSYSRDNNQPQHF
TRBJ1-3,TRBV5-1,CASRTSPGLSSGNTIYF
TRBJ1-2,TRBV18,CASSPGRGWNYGYTF
TRBJ2-2,TRBV9,CASSVGQGRRAGELFF
TRBJ1-1,TRBV19,CASSIAGLMNTEAFF
TRBJ1-1,TRBV5-1,CASSLGWLLNTEAFF
TRBJ2-5,TRBV10-2,CASGGLAGGQETQYF
TRBJ2-7,TRBV5-4,CASSKAGQGFNEQYF
TRBJ1-1,TRBV9,CASSPQGGTEAFF
TRBJ1-3,TRBV7-9,CASNPGQPGNTIYF
TRBJ2-7,TRBV21-1,CASSPGQGVTPYEQYF
TRBJ2-2,TRBV30,CALRGVQNTGELFF
TRBJ2-1,TRBV5-4,CASSQKGPRDEQFF
TRBJ2-7,TRBV6-6,CASTQTGRSYEQYF
TRBJ2-1,TRBV7-8,CASSLVGGATPTGNEQFF
TRBJ2-7,TRBV18,CASSQPQGRYPGEQYF
TRBJ2-3,TRBV7-9,CASSLRLAADTQYF
TRBJ1-5,TRBV27,CASGKRQGGRNQPQHF
TRBJ2-5,TRBV7-9,CASSDRQAWETQYF
TRBJ2-3,TRBV5-1,CASSLGGITTDTQYF
TRBJ2-7,TRBV5-1,CASSFLDFYEQYF
TRBJ2-3,TRBV11-3,CASSLGGTAGDTQYF
TRBJ1-5,TRBV7-9,CSSSSSGQGYNQPQHF
TRBJ2-2,TRBV7-8,CASSLVGGLDTGELFF
TRBJ1-6,TRBV6-1,CASSGPGADNSPLHF
TRBJ2-5,TRBV21-1,CASSPQVFSRAQETQYF
TRBJ2-4,TRBV4-1,CASSQELTGLAKNIQYF
TRBJ2-3,TRBV5-1,CASQTSSGGDTQYF
TRBJ1-1,TRBV5-1,CASSSRPGGLNTEAFF
TRBJ2-7,TRBV29-1,CSVGTAEDTEQYF
TRBJ2-3,TRBV7-8,CASSLDEATSTDTQYF
TRBJ2-5,TRBV9,CASSARDSTQETQYF
TRBJ2-7,TRBV5-1,CASSMGQTYEQYF
TRBJ2-7,TRBV2,CASKFGLAAYEQYF
TRBJ1-2,TRBV28,CASSLLRRGSNYGYTF
TRBJ2-7,TRBV2,CATRDITYEQYF
TRBJ1-2,TRBV6-5,CASSSQGAGGYTF
TRBJ2-7,TRBV7-2,CASSLSPGQAYEQYF
TRBJ1-5,TRBV30,CAWSSGQGVASNQPQHF
TRBJ2-2,TRBV7-9,CASSSYTGELFF
TRBJ1-3,TRBV13,CASSRIDGTGTGNTIYF
TRBJ1-1,TRBV6-4,CARQGSKGTEAFF
TRBJ2-1,TRBV18,CASSRLAGPYNEQFF
TRBJ1-5,TRBV11-2,CASSPITGFKQPQHF
TRBJ2-7,TRBV2,CASSEEQGATHEQYF
TRBJ2-7,TRBV5-1,CASSLVGRGHEQYF
TRBJ2-1,TRBV7-6,CASSLLGSLNNEQFF
TRBJ2-7,TRBV6-6,CASRDRETYEQYF